A selection of T cell receptor beta chains follows, all from one sample in a study of blood T cell repertoires in COVID-19. Measured with immunoSEQ multiplex PCR; TCRdb has only the in-frame clones, and not every one. Among about 99,000 clones listed, 89% were seen once. The sequencing input was peripheral blood. These receptors originate from a woman of 80 years or more in a cohort sampled during active COVID-19. Both conserved end residues are part of each CDR3. Each record gives: J gene, clone size, V gene, D gene, CDR3 protein, CDR3 DNA. The D gene is left open where the match is weak. Only some rows state a clone size, as once, few, many or a class for expanded clones.

TRBJ2-1	.	TRBV3-1/TRBV3-2	TRBD1	CASSHQTGGREQFF	TGTGCCAGCAGCCACCAAACAGGGGGCCGGGAGCAGTTCTTC
TRBJ2-1	.	TRBV19	TRBD2	CASSSRAGGSYNEQFF	TGTGCCAGTAGTTCCCGAGCGGGGGGGTCATACAATGAGCAGTTCTTC
TRBJ2-5	.	TRBV3-1/TRBV3-2	TRBD2	CASSPSGGGFETQYF	TGTGCCAGCAGCCCCAGCGGGGGCGGGTTTGAGACCCAGTACTTC
TRBJ1-6	few	TRBV19	.	CASTTGREAYSPLHF	TGTGCCAGCACGACAGGCCGGGAAGCTTATTCACCCCTCCACTTT
TRBJ2-1	.	TRBV7-3	TRBD2	CASSPWGGYNEQFF	TGTGCCAGCAGTCCCTGGGGAGGGTACAATGAGCAGTTCTTC
TRBJ2-1	.	TRBV7-3	.	CASSERGYNEQFF	TGTGCCAGCAGCGAACGGGGATACAATGAGCAGTTCTTC
TRBJ2-1	.	TRBV18	TRBD1	CASSPPGTGKGLGEQFF	TGTGCCAGCTCACCCCCGGGGACAGGAAAGGGTTTGGGTGAGCAGTTCTTC
TRBJ1-6	.	TRBV24-1	.	CATSDHPQQGLHF	TGTGCCACCAGTGACCACCCCCAGCAGGGCCTCCACTTT
TRBJ1-1	.	TRBV6-5	.	CASSYSRQGLEAFF	TGTGCCAGCAGTTACTCGAGGCAGGGCCTTGAAGCTTTCTTT
TRBJ2-7	.	TRBV27	.	CASSPAPRGEQYF	TGTGCCAGCAGTCCGGCTCCGCGGGGCGAGCAGTACTTC
TRBJ2-7	.	TRBV27	.	CASGLVGGSYEQYF	TGTGCCAGCGGCTTAGTGGGAGGTTCATACGAGCAGTACTTC
TRBJ2-3	.	TRBV18	TRBD2	CASSPKGLAGVSTDTQYF	TGTGCCAGCTCACCGAAGGGACTAGCGGGCGTTAGCACAGATACGCAGTATTTT
TRBJ2-2	.	TRBV3-1/TRBV3-2	TRBD2	CASSLQGLAVPTGELFF	TGTGCCAGCAGCCTCCAAGGCCTAGCGGTCCCGACCGGGGAGCTGTTTTTT
TRBJ2-1	.	TRBV19	TRBD2	CASRKGTSGGDEQFF	TGTGCCAGTAGGAAAGGGACTAGCGGGGGTGATGAGCAGTTCTTC
TRBJ2-5	.	TRBV27	.	CASSLQRGGQETQYF	TGTGCCAGCAGTTTACAGAGAGGGGGACAAGAGACCCAGTACTTC
TRBJ1-5	.	TRBV18	.	CASSPRGPDSNQPQHF	TGTGCCAGCTCACCTCGTGGGCCAGATAGCAATCAGCCCCAGCATTTT
TRBJ1-2	few	TRBV19	.	CASSMGSNYGYTF	TGTGCCAGTAGCATGGGCAGTAACTATGGCTACACCTTC
TRBJ1-1	.	TRBV18	.	CASSPPGLNTEAFF	TGTGCCAGCTCACCACCGGGGCTGAACACTGAAGCTTTCTTT
TRBJ2-7	.	TRBV7-6	.	CASSRDTLSYEQYF	TGTGCCAGCAGCAGGGACACTCTCTCCTACGAGCAGTACTTC
TRBJ2-2	.	TRBV5-1	.	CASSQGNTNTGELFF	TGCGCCAGCAGTCAGGGGAATACGAACACCGGGGAGCTGTTTTTT